The present T cell receptor beta chain was sequenced within a study of blood T cell repertoires in COVID-19. TCRdb keeps only in-frame clones here, not all; method: immunoSEQ multiplex PCR. Here the sample spans about 43,000 clones, 87% being singletons. Germline V gene sequence: CDR1 KGHSH, CDR2 LQKENI. V was pared by 6 bases and J by 4 bases, with 6 bases of the junction left unmatched. This CDR3 is 14 amino acids long. Sequenced sample: peripheral blood. The rearrangement uses TRBV18 and TRBJ2-1; 7 bases are shared with TRBD2. This clonotype was sampled from a man aged 60 to 75 with active COVID-19. CDR3 residues: CASSLAGEYNEQFF. The CDR3 DNA sequence: TGTGCCAGCTCCCTCGCGGGGGAGTACAATGAGCAGTTCTTC.